The T cell receptor beta chain described here comes from a study of blood T cells in healthy people across ages (dated by TCRdb to 2015 to 2017). Background for the entire study: In model experiments, template switching captured roughly one uniquely barcoded TCR beta cDNA molecule for every two T cells. The donors were divided into four age groups: young (average around 16 years), middle-aged (around 41), aged (roughly 66) and long-lived (roughly 82). For two donors (one aged 18 to 30 and one aged 80 or older), the study analyzed two additional independent replicas of 1 million unique cDNA reads from the same blood draw. To track age-related changes in TCR beta repertoire diversity, the study relied on deep sequencing normalized with unique cDNA molecular identifiers. To avoid experimental bias, donors of different ages were spread randomly across the sequencing lanes. Here is what the overall study found, with its caveats: Because the CMV infection status of the donors was unknown, age-related changes in expanded clonotypes may potentially have been confounded. Estimates of total diversity based on one million sequenced T cells were regarded as lower bounds and as underestimates. Since profiling was done on bulk unsorted PBMCs, naive and antigen-experienced compartments could not be conclusively compared. Observed TCR beta diversity correlated strongly with the percentage of naive T cells measured by flow cytometry. The long-lived group showed more naive CD4+ T cells, fewer expanded clones and increased TCR diversity than the aged group, suggesting age selection. As age increased, observed TCR beta diversity per million T cells dropped in a roughly linear way, and a significant reduction was already evident by age approximately 40.

Comment on this clonotype: What antigen it recognizes has not been identified. Base qualities are not at hand, and no much larger clone is one base apart.

The donors were roughly 40 Caucasian individuals from Russia, aged roughly 6 to 100 years, who were systemically healthy. Each donor gave 8 to 10 milliliters of peripheral blood, collected into EDTA-treated Vacutainer tubes. Ficoll-Paque density-gradient centrifugation was used to isolate PBMCs, with at least 6 million obtained per sample. Total RNA was extracted from PBMCs with Trizol reagent, with at least 5 micrograms obtained per sample. For every donor, an aliquot of PBMCs went through flow cytometry to measure the percentages of naive CD45RAhigh/CD27high T cells. From a lookup of the germline V gene, CDR1 and CDR2 are SGHDT and YYEEEE. The CDR3 numbers 13 residues from cysteine through phenylalanine. CDR3 DNA is the only sequence kept; it has 39 bases, read in frame from the first base. The junction shows trimming of 4 bases on V and 12 bases on J, and the gene matches do not reach 11 bases of it.

Library preparation employed 5' RACE. The listed sequencing device is Illumina HiSeq 2500. A second PCR of roughly 7 to 12 cycles was run with a J-beta primer mix and a sample-barcoded 5' primer. Each TCR beta cDNA molecule received a unique molecular identifier from a template-switch 5' adaptor carrying 12 random nucleotides. Each sample yielded at least 2.5 million CDR3-containing paired-end reads. First-strand cDNA was synthesized from all RNA with the Mint cDNA synthesis kit, primed by a TRBC-specific oligonucleotide. Following uracil-DNA glycosylase treatment, all cDNA underwent a first 18-cycle PCR with the universal primers M1SS and BC2_uni_R. Processing in the source paper ran as follows. Each sample was normalized by randomly selecting 1 million high-quality reads, each carrying a distinct molecular identifier. Instead of being binned into consensus sequences, reads with shared molecular identifiers were discarded. MiTCR, set to a Q25 quality threshold and the strictest error-elimination algorithm, was used for CDR3 identification, clonotype clustering and error correction. Lower-bound total TCR beta diversity was estimated with a nonparametric unseen species model using Euler transformation. The public sequencing data were trimmed at Q25 with fastp and processed into clonotypes with MiXCR by TCRdb, which kept only in-frame beta chains. All rows with the same CDR3 protein become a single entry with the most common DNA and genes. The V and J calls come from TCRdb's annotation, not from the publication. The sample profile shows under 2,000,000 distinct CDR3 sequences; approximately 50% of them were found once. The ten largest clonotypes hold 2% to 2.5% of the sample.

This chain is built from TRBV5-6 and TRBJ1-1; TRBD1 matches 8 bases in the middle. The TCR originated in a middle-aged woman in good health. Sequenced input: blood. The CDR3 in this case is CASSLPTQGATFF. The nucleotide sequence is given as TGTGCCAGCAGCCTACCCACCCAGGGGGCGACTTTCTTT.